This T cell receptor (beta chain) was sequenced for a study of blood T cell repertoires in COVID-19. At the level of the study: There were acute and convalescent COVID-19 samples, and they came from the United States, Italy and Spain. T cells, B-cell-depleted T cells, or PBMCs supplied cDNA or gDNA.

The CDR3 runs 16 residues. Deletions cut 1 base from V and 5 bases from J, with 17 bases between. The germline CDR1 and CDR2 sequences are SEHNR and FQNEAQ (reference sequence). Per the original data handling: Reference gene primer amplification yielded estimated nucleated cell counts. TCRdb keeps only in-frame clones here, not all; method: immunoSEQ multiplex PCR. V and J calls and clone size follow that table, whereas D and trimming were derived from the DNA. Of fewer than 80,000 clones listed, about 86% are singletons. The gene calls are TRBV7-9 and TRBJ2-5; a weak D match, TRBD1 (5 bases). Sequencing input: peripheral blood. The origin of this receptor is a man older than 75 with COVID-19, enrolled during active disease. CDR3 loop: CASSLDFPEKGETQYF. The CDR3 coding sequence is TGTGCCAGCAGCTTAGACTTCCCCGAGAAGGGGGAGACCCAGTACTTC.